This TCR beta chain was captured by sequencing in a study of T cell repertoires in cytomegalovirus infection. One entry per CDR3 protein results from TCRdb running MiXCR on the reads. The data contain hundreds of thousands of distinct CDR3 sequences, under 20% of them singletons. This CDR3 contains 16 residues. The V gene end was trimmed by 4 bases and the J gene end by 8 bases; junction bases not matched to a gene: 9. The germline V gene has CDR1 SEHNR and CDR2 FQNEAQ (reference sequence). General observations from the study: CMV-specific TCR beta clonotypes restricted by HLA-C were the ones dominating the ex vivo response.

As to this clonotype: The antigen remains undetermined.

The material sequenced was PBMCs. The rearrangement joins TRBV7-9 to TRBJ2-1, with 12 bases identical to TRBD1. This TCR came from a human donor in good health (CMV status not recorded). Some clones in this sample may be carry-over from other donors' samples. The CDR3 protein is CASSSSGTGGFDEQFF. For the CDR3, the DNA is TGTGCCAGCAGCTCTTCCGGGACAGGGGGCTTCGATGAGCAGTTCTTC.